These 16 T cell receptor beta chains share one sample of origin, sequenced in a study of T cells in Graves' hyperthyroidism and ophthalmopathy. Researchers amplified the TCR beta CDR3 regions from RNA transcripts. Using the HTBI primer set, a first-round RT-PCR was run on the TCR CDR3. TCRdb reprocessed the multiplex PCR reads with MiXCR, giving one entry per CDR3 protein. The sample holds over 45,000 distinct CDR3 sequences, approximately 48% seen once. Specimen: blood. The receptors derive from a woman aged 50 to 60 with Graves' ophthalmopathy.

The V gene is TRBV11-2, the J gene TRBJ2-1; 7 positions agree with TRBD2. The V and J ends lost 1 base and 4 bases, in that order; junction bases with no gene match: 4. The germline V gene encodes CDR1 SGHAT and CDR2 FQNNGV. There are 15 residues in the CDR3. CDR3: CASSLGLAEYNEQFF. CDR3 DNA sequence: TGTGCCAGCAGCTTAGGTCTAGCGGAGTACAATGAGCAGTTCTTC.

This clonotype was seen repeatedly, ten times or more. The chain is built from TRBV7-2 and TRBJ2-2; perhaps D is TRBD1 or TRBD2 (5 bases each). The germline V gene has CDR1 SGHTA and CDR2 FQGNSA. This CDR3 region has 16 residues. V dropped 4 bases and J dropped 0 bases, with 12 bases sitting between them. The CDR3 is CASSWGPFTNTGELFF. For the CDR3, the DNA is TGTGCCAGCAGCTGGGGACCGTTCACGAACACCGGGGAGCTGTTTTTT.

The chain employs TRBV7-3 and TRBJ2-1; the match to TRBD2 covers 11 bases. V was clipped by 8 bases and J by 2 bases; unmatched bases: 5. Germline loops: CDR1 SGHTA, CDR2 FQGTGA. This CDR3 has 15 amino acids. The CDR3 bases are TGTGCCAGCGGTAGACTAGCGGGGCCCTACAATGAGCAGTTCTTC. Its protein is CASGRLAGPYNEQFF.

This clonotype was counted a few times. The rearrangement links TRBV15 to TRBJ1-6, with TRBD1 matching 7 bases. Germline V CDR1 and CDR2: LNHNV, YYDKDF (reference sequence). The J segment lost 10 bases and the V segment lost 0 bases, leaving 12 bases of the junction unmatched. There are 17 residues in the CDR3. DNA for the CDR3: TGTGCCACCAGCAGAGATCCAAGGGGGCGTCTCGAATCACCCCTCCACTTT. As protein: CATSRDPRGRLESPLHF.

This clonotype occurred many times. V usage is TRBV5-1 and J usage is TRBJ2-7; 9 positions agree with TRBD1. Germline trimming cut 4 bases from V and 5 bases from J; bases unmatched to any gene: 7. Germline V gene lookup returns CDR1 SGHRS and CDR2 YFSETQ. The CDR3 has 14 residues. The CDR3 spells CASSPGQGRDEQYF. The CDR3 bases are TGCGCCAGCAGCCCCGGACAGGGGAGAGACGAGCAGTACTTC.

This clonotype was observed many times. The rearrangement links TRBV9 to TRBJ1-5, with TRBD1 as a possible D gene (6 bases). The CDR3 extends over 15 amino acids. Germline-derived CDR1 and CDR2 are SGDLS and YYNGEE. Trimming left V 3 bases short and J 1 base short, with 11 bases between. CDR3 in amino acids: CASSEGGRSNQPQHF. Here the CDR3 DNA reads TGTGCCAGCAGCGAGGGGGGTAGGAGCAATCAGCCCCAGCATTTT.

This sequence joins TRBV11-3 and TRBJ1-5; 11 positions match TRBD1. V shed 5 bases, J shed 0 bases, and the junction held 3 bases outside the gene matches. The CDR3 is 16 amino acids. Germline V lookup: CDR1 SGHNT, CDR2 YENEEA. CDR3 DNA sequence: TGTGCCAGCAGCCTCGGACAGGGGGCTAGCAATCAGCCCCAGCATTTT. Translating it yields CASSLGQGASNQPQHF.

This clonotype appeared many times. The V gene is TRBV5-1, the J gene TRBJ2-2; no reliable D call. The CDR3 is 12 amino acids. CDR1 is SGHRS and CDR2 is YFSETQ in the germline V gene. With 4 bases removed from V and 6 bases from J, the gap between germline ends came to 7 bases. The CDR3 nucleotides are TGCGCCAGCAGCCGTTCGGCCGGGGAGCTGTTTTTT. Its translation: CASSRSAGELFF.

The chain uses TRBV20-1 and TRBJ1-2; 9 bases align to TRBD1. Unmatched junction bases numbered 2, after V lost 3 bases and J lost 3 bases. CDR3 length: 13 amino acids. Germline-derived CDR1 and CDR2 are DFQATT and SNEGSKA (reference sequence). The CDR3 bases are TGCAGTGCTAGCGGACAGGGGCACTATGGCTACACCTTC. Translating it yields CSASGQGHYGYTF.

This clonotype was seen at least ten times. The chain links TRBV11-1 to TRBJ1-1; D uncertain. Germline CDR1 reads SGHAT; CDR2 reads FQDESV (reference sequence). CDR3 length: 15 amino acids. Trimming took off 0 bases at V and 0 bases at J, with 8 bases between the two ends. The CDR3 sequence: CASSLAGRMNTEAFF. The CDR3 coding sequence is TGTGCCAGCAGCTTAGCGGGCAGAATGAACACTGAAGCTTTCTTT.

CDR3: CAIRRDRWNHGYTF. The CDR3 nucleotides read TGTGCCATCAGGCGGGACCGCTGGAACCATGGCTACACCTTC. The chain couples TRBV6-5 to TRBJ1-2, with D perhaps matching TRBD1 (5 bases). This CDR3 region has 14 residues. Trimming removed 10 bases at V and 6 bases at J, with 21 bases between. Germline V gives CDR1 MNHEY, CDR2 SVGAGI.

This clonotype was counted many times. The chain uses TRBV28 and TRBJ2-1; TRBD2 might be the D (6 bases). Trimming removed 9 bases from V and 6 bases from J, with 9 bases in between. Germline loops: CDR1 MDHEN, CDR2 SYDVKM. This CDR3 comprises 11 residues. CDR3 loop: CASRGFNEQFF. CDR3 DNA sequence: TGTGCCAGTCGGGGGTTCAATGAGCAGTTCTTC.

In the case of this clonotype: The CDR3 does not end in the conserved phenylalanine or tryptophan, so this is likely a read error. CDR3 bases: TGTGCCAGCGGCCAAGGGGGTGCGGCTACAAATGAGCAGTTCCTC. This translates into CASGQGGAATNEQFL. The chain is built from TRBV7-3 and TRBJ2-1; D perhaps matches TRBD1 (6 bases). CDR1 is SGHTA, CDR2 FQGTGA, per germline. The CDR3 runs 15 residues. The V and J ends lost 8 bases and 7 bases respectively, with 21 bases between them.

The chain carries TRBV20-1 and TRBJ2-5; TRBD2 aligns across 10 bases. There are 12 residues in the CDR3. The germline V gene has CDR1 DFQATT and CDR2 SNEGSKA (reference sequence). The V and J ends lost 3 bases and 9 bases, in that order; junction bases with no gene match: 4. The CDR3 spells CSASVLAGAQYF. Here the CDR3 DNA reads TGCAGTGCTAGCGTCCTAGCGGGAGCCCAGTACTTC.

There are many counts of this clonotype. The CDR3 DNA is TGCGCCAGCAGCTTGAGGCAGGGGGCCGGGACTACTATGAGCAATGAGCAGTTCTTC. It translates to CASSLRQGAGTTMSNEQFF. The J gene is TRBJ2-1, the V gene TRBV5-1; TRBD1 might be the D (8 bases). The V gene's germline CDR1 is SGHRS and CDR2 YFSETQ. Trimming removed 1 base from V and 6 bases from J, with 26 bases in between. The CDR3 spans 19 residues.

The chain combines TRBV20-1 with TRBJ2-7; 9 nucleotides agree with TRBD1. The J call may be faulty, since TRBJ2-3 better matches the DNA end. CDR1 is DFQATT, CDR2 SNEGSKA, per germline (reference sequence). This CDR3 contains 14 residues. The chain's CDR3 is CSAVPGTGSYEQYF. CDR3 nucleotide sequence: TGCAGTGCCGTTCCCGGGACAGGGTCCTACGAGCAGTATTTT.